The 26 T cell receptor beta chains listed next were all sequenced from one sample in a study of blood T cell repertoires in COVID-19. Clones were read by immunoSEQ multiplex PCR, and TCRdb kept only the in-frame ones, dropping some. Seen here are around 150,000 clones, over 85% observed once, and the top ten hold 3.5% to 5%. Specimen: peripheral blood. Every receptor here comes from a woman aged 45-60 years with acute or convalescent COVID-19.

V is TRBV2 and J is TRBJ1-2; a weak D match, TRBD1 (6 bases). The CDR3 has 13 amino acids. Germline CDR1 SNHLY, CDR2 FYNNEI. Trimming cost V 3 bases and J 7 bases, with 12 bases left between them. For the CDR3, the DNA is TGTGCCAGCAGTGACTTGGGGGCGAGTGGCTACACCTTC. Amino acid sequence: CASSDLGASGYTF.

The gene calls are TRBV7-4 and TRBJ1-5; a possible D gene is TRBD1 (5 bases). The CDR3 contains 16 residues. CDR1 SGHVT and CDR2 SQSDAQ come from the germline V gene. The germline V and J ends were trimmed by 1 base and 7 bases, with 17 bases remaining between them. CDR3 DNA: TGTGCCAGCAGCTTAGTGGTGGCAGGGAAAGGGCAGCCCCAGCATTTT. It codes for CASSLVVAGKGQPQHF.

This rearrangement joins TRBV5-4 to TRBJ1-6; perhaps TRBD1 as D (5 bases). V lost 4 bases and J 4 bases, leaving 15 bases between the germline ends. Per the germline V gene, CDR1 is SGHNT and CDR2 is YYREEE (reference sequence). The length of the CDR3 is 16 residues. CDR3 DNA sequence: TGTGCCAGCAGCCCTGGGGGGGGGTCGTATAATTCACCCCTCCACTTT. It encodes CASSPGGGSYNSPLHF.

V gene TRBV9 combines with J gene TRBJ2-2, with 13 positions matching TRBD2. This CDR3 region has 16 residues. After removal of 0 bases from V and 6 bases from J, the junction contained 2 bases not matched to a gene. Germline CDR1 SGDLS, CDR2 YYNGEE. The CDR3: CASSVGTSGSSGELFF. CDR3 DNA: TGTGCCAGCAGCGTAGGGACTAGCGGGAGTTCCGGGGAGCTGTTTTTT. Together with reference TRBV9 and TRBJ2-2, the CDR3 gives the full variable domain: DSGVTQTPKHLITATGQRVTLRCSPRSGDLSVYWYQQSLDQGLQFLIQYYNGEERAKGNILERFSAQQFPDLHSELNLSSLELGDSALYFCASSVGTSGSSGELFFGEGSRLTVL.

The gene calls are TRBV30 and TRBJ2-7; D might be TRBD1 (7 bases). The CDR3 is 14 residues long. CDR1 GTSNPN and CDR2 SVGIG come from the germline V gene (reference sequence). V lost 8 bases, J lost 3 bases, and 20 bases lay in between. CDR3 nucleotide sequence: TGTGCCGTCTGGAGGGGGCCCCCCTACTACGAGCAGTACTTC. It encodes CAVWRGPPYYEQYF.

The J gene is TRBJ2-1, the V gene TRBV3-1 (or the pseudogene TRBV3-2); 7 positions match TRBD2. Germline CDR1 and CDR2: LGHDT and YNNKEL (reference sequence). Trimming cost V 3 bases and J 4 bases; bases outside gene matches: 6. The CDR3 consists of 15 residues. Written as DNA, the CDR3 is TGTGCCAGCAGCCAGGGTCTAGCGGATTACAATGAGCAGTTCTTC. It translates to CASSQGLADYNEQFF.

V usage is TRBV15 and J usage is TRBJ2-2; D not certain. Deletions cut 1 base from V and 6 bases from J, with 12 bases between. The CDR3 contains 15 residues. The V gene's germline CDR1 is LNHNV and CDR2 YYDKDF (reference sequence). Here the CDR3 DNA reads TGTGCCACCAGCAGAGTGGGCACCCCTCCCGGGGAGCTGTTTTTT. Translation gives CATSRVGTPPGELFF.

The V gene is TRBV6-5, the J gene TRBJ1-2, with TRBD1 matching 7 bases. The CDR3 has 14 residues. Germline CDR1 and CDR2: MNHEY and SVGAGI. Trimming removed 2 bases from V and 3 bases from J; junction bases left unmatched: 3. The CDR3 sequence is CASSYTTGDYGYTF. The CDR3 DNA is TGTGCCAGCAGTTACACTACAGGGGACTATGGCTACACCTTC.

The chain is built from TRBV7-3 and TRBJ1-2; maybe TRBD1 (5 bases). Germline values: CDR1 SGHTA, CDR2 FQGTGA. V lost 3 bases, J lost 6 bases, and 11 bases lay in between. This CDR3 is built from 13 residues. CDR3 nucleotide sequence: TGTGCCAGCAGCTTTGCCCCAGGGAATGGCTACACCTTC. Its protein is CASSFAPGNGYTF.

The chain combines TRBV12-3 or TRBV12-4 with TRBJ1-1, with D uncertain. The V and J ends lost 10 bases and 2 bases respectively, with 5 bases between them. The CDR3 contains 10 residues. The CDR3 spells CATLNTEAFF. The CDR3 nucleotides read TGTGCCACCCTAAACACTGAAGCTTTCTTT.

The chain combines TRBV6-5 with TRBJ1-1; TRBD1 is a possible D gene (6 bases). With 8 bases removed from V and 6 bases from J, the gap between germline ends came to 13 bases. CDR3 length equals 12 residues. From germline, CDR1 is MNHEY and CDR2 SVGAGI. CDR3 in DNA: TGTGCCAGCGATGGGGGCGCGGCTGAAGCTTTCTTT. Amino acids: CASDGGAAEAFF.

V is TRBV13 and J is TRBJ1-2; perhaps TRBD1 as D (6 bases). CDR1 and CDR2 (germline): PRHDT, FYEKMQ (reference sequence). The CDR3 has 17 amino acids. Trimming removed 6 bases from V and 6 bases from J, with 26 bases in between. The CDR3 is CASSSIKDSEVLNGYTF. The CDR3 DNA sequence: TGTGCCAGCAGTTCTATAAAGGACAGCGAGGTTCTTAATGGCTACACCTTC. The full variable domain, in which reference TRBV13 and TRBJ1-2 provide the parts outside the CDR3, is AAGVIQSPRHLIKEKRETATLKCYPIPRHDTVYWYQQGPGQDPQFLISFYEKMQSDKGSIPDRFSAQQFSDYHSELNMSSLELGDSALYFCASSSIKDSEVLNGYTFGSGTRLTVV.

This clone was picked up one time. The chain employs TRBV4-3 and TRBJ1-2; TRBD1 is a possible D gene (5 bases). The length of the CDR3 is 14 residues. CDR1 is LGHNA and CDR2 is YSLEER in the germline V gene. Trimming left V 0 bases short and J 4 bases short, with 9 bases between. This CDR3 reads CASSQDGAVYGYTF. CDR3 in DNA: TGCGCCAGCAGCCAAGATGGGGCCGTCTATGGCTACACCTTC.

CDR3 sequence: CATSGTSRVQFF. In DNA, the CDR3 is TGTGCCACCTCGGGGACTAGTCGGGTGCAGTTCTTC. This sequence joins TRBV19 and TRBJ2-1, with 8 bases fitting TRBD2. J was trimmed by 12 bases and V by 10 bases; bases with no gene match: 11. The CDR3 covers 12 residues. Per germline, CDR1 LNHDA and CDR2 SQIVND (reference sequence).

The V call is TRBV10-3, the J call TRBJ1-1; D is possibly TRBD1 (5 bases). V was trimmed by 6 bases and J by 5 bases, leaving 16 bases between them. Germline V gene lookup returns CDR1 ENHRY and CDR2 SYGVKD. This CDR3 is built from 14 residues. The CDR3 spells CAIRAHSTETEAFF. The CDR3 nucleotides are TGTGCCATCAGGGCCCACTCGACAGAAACTGAAGCTTTCTTT.

V usage is TRBV15 and J usage is TRBJ1-5; tentatively, D is TRBD1 (6 bases). The CDR3 has 14 amino acids. CDR1 and CDR2 from the germline V gene are LNHNV and YYDKDF (reference sequence). Trimming pared 4 bases from V and 2 bases from J, leaving 9 bases between. DNA of the CDR3: TGTGCCACCAGCAAGGGGGAAGGCAATCAGCCCCAGCATTTT. Its protein is CATSKGEGNQPQHF.

The chain has TRBV3-1 (or the pseudogene TRBV3-2) and TRBJ2-7; TRBD2 might be the D (5 bases). The ends were cut back, 4 bases at V and 7 bases at J, with 14 bases in the middle. The germline gives CDR1 LGHDT, CDR2 YNNKEL (reference sequence). The CDR3 spans 13 residues. The CDR3 region has the DNA TGTGCCAGCAGCCCCGGAGCATCGGGAGAGCAGTACTTC. This gives the protein CASSPGASGEQYF.

V and J are TRBV6-6 and TRBJ1-3, with TRBD1 as a possible D gene (6 bases). Trimming removed 4 bases from V and 2 bases from J, with 12 bases in between. Germline loops: CDR1 MNHNY, CDR2 SVGAGI (reference sequence). This CDR3 has 15 residues. CDR3 coding DNA: TGTGCCAGCAGTTCTTCAGGGGATGCTGGAAACACCATATATTTT. As protein: CASSSSGDAGNTIYF.

With regard to this clone: One end of the junction varies from germline; a read error may be responsible. The V gene is TRBV7-8, the J gene TRBJ2-7; 13 nucleotides align to TRBD2. The CDR3 consists of 13 residues. Germline V gives CDR1 SGHVS, CDR2 FQNEAQ. The CDR3 sequence: CASSRTSGGPPHF. CDR3 bases: TGTGCCAGCAGCCGGACTAGCGGGGGTCCCCCACACTTC.

The CDR3 protein is CASKMGESYNEQFF. In DNA, the CDR3 is TGTGCCAGCAAAATGGGAGAATCCTACAATGAGCAGTTCTTC. The genes are TRBV6-5 and TRBJ2-1; tentatively, D is TRBD2 (5 bases). Germline values: CDR1 MNHEY, CDR2 SVGAGI. V was cut by 7 bases and J by 1 base, with 11 bases left in between. The CDR3 runs 14 residues.

The chain has TRBV19 and TRBJ2-2; possibly TRBD2 for D (5 bases). CDR1 LNHDA and CDR2 SQIVND come from the germline V gene (reference sequence). The CDR3 sequence is 16 residues long. The V end lost 5 bases, the J end lost 2 bases, and 15 bases lay between the germline ends. The CDR3 loop reads CASSSLRTGNTGELFF. The CDR3 region has the DNA TGTGCCAGTAGTTCCCTGCGGACGGGAAACACCGGGGAGCTGTTTTTT.

This clone occurred once. The rearrangement joins TRBV7-8 to TRBJ1-1; D unresolved. Germline V CDR1 and CDR2: SGHVS, FQNEAQ. The CDR3 is made up of 16 amino acids. Trimming shortened V by 0 bases and J by 3 bases, and 14 bases separated the two germline ends. The CDR3 DNA reads as TGTGCCAGCAGCTTAGCCGGGATCATGGCGGACACTGAAGCTTTCTTT. Protein sequence: CASSLAGIMADTEAFF.

V gene TRBV21-1 combines with J gene TRBJ1-2; TRBD1, as called in the table, went unchecked against the DNA. TRBV21-1 is assigned pseudogene status. This CDR3 contains 15 residues. CDR3 sequence (DNA): TGTGCCAGCAAACCCCCAAAGCAGGGGGCGGGTGGCTACACCTTC. This codes for CASKPPKQGAGGYTF.

CDR3 in amino acids: CASSQERTDNEKLFF. Written as DNA, the CDR3 is TGCGCCAGCAGCCAAGAGCGAACAGATAATGAAAAACTGTTTTTT. J is TRBJ1-4 and V is TRBV4-1; D is undetermined. Germline V CDR1 and CDR2: MGHRA, YSYEKL. V lost 0 bases to trimming and J lost 4 bases, with 9 bases between them. The CDR3 consists of 15 residues.

The chain uses TRBV10-1 and TRBJ1-3; 8 nucleotides align to TRBD1. The V gene's germline CDR1 is WNHNN and CDR2 SYGVQD (reference sequence). With 8 bases clipped from V and 0 bases from J, the junction kept 9 bases outside the gene matches. The CDR3 has 16 amino acids. This CDR3 is CASGGDRLDSGNTIYF. CDR3 bases: TGCGCCAGCGGGGGGGACAGGCTAGACTCTGGAAACACCATATATTTT.

This chain connects TRBV28 to TRBJ1-6; D unresolved. There are 14 residues in the CDR3. Trimming pared 5 bases from V and 9 bases from J, leaving 14 bases between. Germline V CDR1 and CDR2: MDHEN, SYDVKM. The CDR3 region is CASSLNRVPSPLHF. As DNA, the CDR3 is TGTGCCAGCAGTCTCAATCGGGTTCCTTCACCCCTCCACTTT. The variable domain in full, with the rest retrieved from reference TRBV28 and TRBJ1-6, is DVKVTQSSRYLVKRTGEKVFLECVQDMDHENMFWYRQDPGLGLRLIYFSYDVKMKEKGDIPEGYSVSREKKERFSLILESASTNQTSMYLCASSLNRVPSPLHFGNGTRLTVT.